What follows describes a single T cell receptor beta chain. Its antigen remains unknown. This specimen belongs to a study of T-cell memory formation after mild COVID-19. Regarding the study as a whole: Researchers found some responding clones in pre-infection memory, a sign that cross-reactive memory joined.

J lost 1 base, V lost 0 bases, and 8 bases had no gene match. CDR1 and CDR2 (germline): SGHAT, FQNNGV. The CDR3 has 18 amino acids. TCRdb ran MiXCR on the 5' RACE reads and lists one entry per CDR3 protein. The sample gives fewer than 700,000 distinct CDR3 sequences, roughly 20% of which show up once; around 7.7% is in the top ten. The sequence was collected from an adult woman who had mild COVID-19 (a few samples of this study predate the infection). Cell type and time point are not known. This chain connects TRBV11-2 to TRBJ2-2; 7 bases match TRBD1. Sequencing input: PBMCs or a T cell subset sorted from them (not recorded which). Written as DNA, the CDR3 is TGTGCCAGCAGCTTAGATGTATGGGGACAGCAGAACACCGGGGAGCTGTTTTTT. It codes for CASSLDVWGQQNTGELFF.